The 21 T cell receptor beta chains listed next were all sequenced from one sample in a study of T cells in Graves' hyperthyroidism and ophthalmopathy. Researchers took RNA transcripts and amplified the TCR beta CDR3 regions from them. Carried out on the TCR CDR3, a first-round RT-PCR used the HTBI primer set. One entry per CDR3 protein results from TCRdb running MiXCR on the multiplex PCR reads. The profile shows 250,000 to 300,000 distinct CDR3 sequences, roughly 19% of them singletons. Sequencing was carried out using blood. These receptor sequences come from a man aged 50 or older with Graves' ophthalmopathy.

The chain employs TRBV20-1 and TRBJ2-7; a weak D match, TRBD2 (6 bases). CDR3 length equals 14 residues. The germline V gene encodes CDR1 DFQATT and CDR2 SNEGSKA (reference sequence). Trimming shortened V by 6 bases and J by 4 bases, and 19 bases separated the two germline ends. This chain's CDR3 is CSAQRTGVLYEQYF. Written as DNA, the CDR3 is TGCAGTGCCCAACGGACGGGAGTTTTATACGAGCAGTACTTC.

The J gene is TRBJ2-3, the V gene TRBV12-3 or TRBV12-4, with 8 bases fitting TRBD2. The CDR3 covers 15 residues. V lost 2 bases to trimming and J lost 1 base; unmatched junction nucleotides: 2. CDR3 nucleotide sequence: TGTGCCAGCAGTTTACAAGCGGGAGGCACAGATACGCAGTATTTT. This encodes CASSLQAGGTDTQYF.

The table lists this clonotype with many counts. The J gene is TRBJ2-7, the V gene TRBV30; D not resolved. V was pared by 2 bases and J by 6 bases, with 14 bases between. The CDR3 sequence is 13 residues long. Germline V gene lookup returns CDR1 GTSNPN and CDR2 SVGIG (reference sequence). The CDR3 loop reads CAWSNRPAGEQYF. The CDR3 bases are TGTGCCTGGAGTAACAGACCGGCTGGCGAGCAGTACTTC.

This clonotype was counted ten times or more. The CDR3 loop reads CASDPQTGPGGYTF. For the CDR3, the DNA is TGTGCCAGTGACCCACAGACCGGGCCAGGGGGCTACACCTTC. This sequence joins TRBV28 and TRBJ1-2; the D gene is possibly TRBD1 (5 bases). The CDR3 totals 14 residues. Germline V gene sequence: CDR1 MDHEN, CDR2 SYDVKM. Between the trimmed V and J ends, which lost 9 bases and 8 bases, there was a span of 22 bases.

This clonotype was detected many times. This chain joins TRBV28 and TRBJ1-1; 7 nucleotides agree with TRBD1. This CDR3 comprises 15 residues. Trimming took 3 bases from V and 1 from J; bases not matched to a gene: 5. Germline V CDR1 and CDR2: MDHEN, SYDVKM. CDR3 in amino acids: CASSFGQAPNTEAFF. The CDR3 nucleotides read TGTGCCAGCAGTTTCGGACAGGCGCCGAACACTGAAGCTTTCTTT.

This clonotype was detected many times. This chain uses TRBV6-1 with TRBJ2-5, with D possibly matching TRBD2 (5 bases). V was pared by 5 bases and J by 9 bases, with 16 bases between. Germline V gene data show CDR1 as MNHNS and CDR2 as SASEGT. This CDR3 region has 13 residues. The CDR3 reads CASSSGNGSPQYF. DNA for the CDR3: TGTGCCAGCAGTTCGGGAAATGGCAGTCCCCAGTACTTC.

This clonotype was counted at least ten times. The chain is built from TRBV18 and TRBJ2-5; 10 bases match TRBD2. The CDR3 is made up of 16 amino acids. V shed 2 bases, J shed 1 base, and the junction held 4 bases outside the gene matches. CDR1 is KGHSH and CDR2 is LQKENI in the germline V gene. In nucleotides, the CDR3 is TGTGCCAGCTCACCAAGACTAGCGGGTCTCCAAGAGACCCAGTACTTC. Translation gives CASSPRLAGLQETQYF.

This clonotype was seen more than once but under ten times. The chain employs TRBV28 and TRBJ2-4; D unclear. Germline V lookup: CDR1 MDHEN, CDR2 SYDVKM. V lost 6 bases, J lost 6 bases, and 15 bases lay in between. CDR3 size: 14 residues. The chain's CDR3 is CASRATRRVNIQYF. The CDR3 DNA reads as TGTGCCAGCAGGGCGACCAGAAGGGTAAACATTCAGTACTTC.

V and J are TRBV19 and TRBJ2-3; 8 bases are shared with TRBD1. After removal of 2 bases from V and 3 bases from J, the junction contained 13 bases not matched to a gene. Per the germline V gene, CDR1 is LNHDA and CDR2 is SQIVND (reference sequence). The CDR3 is 18 residues long. The CDR3, as DNA: TGTGCCAGTAGTATATCAGGACAGGGCCGTAGAAGGACAGATACGCAGTATTTT. Protein sequence: CASSISGQGRRRTDTQYF.

In nucleotides, the CDR3 is TGTGCCAGCAGCCGCAAAGTGGGGCTAGCGGGAGACGAGCAGTACTTC. As protein: CASSRKVGLAGDEQYF. The V gene is TRBV3-1, the J gene TRBJ2-7; 10 bases are shared with TRBD2. CDR1 LGHDT and CDR2 YNNKEL come from the germline V gene (reference sequence). CDR3 length: 16 amino acids. The V gene end was trimmed by 4 bases and the J gene end by 5 bases; junction bases not matched to a gene: 11.

This clonotype was detected ten times or more. V is TRBV20-1 and J is TRBJ1-5; the D gene is possibly TRBD1 (5 bases). The CDR3 spans 13 residues. The ends were cut back, 3 bases at V and 7 bases at J, with 13 bases in the middle. Germline V gene data show CDR1 as DFQATT and CDR2 as SNEGSKA (reference sequence). CDR3 region: CSASQDGGQPQHF. The CDR3 DNA sequence: TGCAGTGCTAGTCAAGATGGGGGGCAGCCCCAGCATTTT.

This clonotype has just a few counts. The V call is TRBV6-6, the J call TRBJ2-1; D unresolved. The CDR3 has 14 residues. Germline V gene sequence: CDR1 MNHNY, CDR2 SVGAGI (reference sequence). Trimming stripped 0 bases from V and 9 bases from J, with 12 bases between. This CDR3 is CASSYSLVKGEQFF. As DNA, the CDR3 is TGTGCCAGCAGTTACTCCCTAGTTAAGGGTGAGCAGTTCTTC.

In this sample, this clonotype turned up a few times. CDR3 protein: CASTPGSRGSYEQYF. CDR3 nucleotides: TGTGCCAGCACCCCAGGGTCCCGGGGGTCCTACGAGCAGTACTTC. The chain combines TRBV6-1 with TRBJ2-7; weak D call: TRBD2 (6 bases). Per the germline V gene, CDR1 is MNHNS and CDR2 is SASEGT. This CDR3 spans 15 amino acids. V dropped 7 bases and J dropped 1 base, with 17 bases sitting between them.

Ten or more counts support this clonotype. The rearrangement joins TRBV4-2 to TRBJ2-2; D is unresolved. V was trimmed by 1 base and J by 11 bases, leaving 17 bases between them. Germline CDR1 LGHNA, CDR2 YNFKEQ. The CDR3 contains 15 residues. The CDR3 bases are TGTGCCAGCAGCCAAGCCGACGCCGTGGTCGGAGAGCTGTTTTTT. Its protein is CASSQADAVVGELFF.

The rearrangement uses TRBV20-1 and TRBJ1-5; D gene uncertain. The V gene's germline CDR1 is DFQATT and CDR2 SNEGSKA (reference sequence). The CDR3 totals 11 residues. Trimming removed 5 bases at V and 8 bases at J, with 10 bases between. The CDR3 sequence is CSASIGEPQHF. In DNA form, the CDR3 reads TGCAGTGCTTCCATTGGGGAGCCCCAGCATTTT.

This clonotype showed up many times. The gene calls are TRBV28 and TRBJ2-1; 11 bases map to TRBD1. Germline V gives CDR1 MDHEN, CDR2 SYDVKM. The length of the CDR3 is 14 residues. The V and J ends lost 6 bases and 7 bases, in that order; junction bases with no gene match: 5. The CDR3 DNA reads TGTGCCAGCAGACTGGGACAGGGGGTGAATGAGCAGTTCTTC. This encodes CASRLGQGVNEQFF.

The chain recombines TRBV5-4 with TRBJ2-1; D ambiguous. Germline CDR1 reads SGHNT; CDR2 reads YYREEE (reference sequence). The CDR3 contains 12 residues. The V and J ends lost 4 bases and 6 bases respectively, with 8 bases between them. CDR3 sequence reads: CASSHYRNEQFF. The CDR3 DNA is TGTGCCAGCAGCCATTATCGCAATGAGCAGTTCTTC.

Only a few counts were recorded for this clonotype. The rearrangement uses TRBV6-5 and TRBJ2-2; TRBD1 matches at 9 bases. CDR1 and CDR2 (germline): MNHEY, SVGAGI. The J segment lost 7 bases and the V segment lost 1 base, leaving 4 bases of the junction unmatched. CDR3 size: 15 residues. CDR3 bases: TGTGCCAGCAGTTACTGGACAGGGGCGGACGGGGAGCTGTTTTTT. Translated: CASSYWTGADGELFF.

This clonotype was detected many times. The rearrangement joins TRBV5-8 to TRBJ2-5, with D possibly being TRBD2 (6 bases). The CDR3 length is 13 residues. V was clipped by 4 bases and J by 5 bases, with 12 bases between them. Per germline, CDR1 SGHTS and CDR2 YDEGEE. The CDR3 sequence is CASSDKGRETQYF. The DNA of the CDR3 is TGTGCCAGCAGCGACAAGGGGAGGGAGACCCAGTACTTC.

Many counts were recorded for this clonotype. The chain links TRBV28 to TRBJ2-7; D remains ambiguous. The CDR3 is 14 residues long. V was pared by 3 bases and J by 1 base, with 10 bases between. Germline CDR1 reads MDHEN; CDR2 reads SYDVKM. CDR3 region: CASSFGGISYEQYF. The CDR3 nucleotides read TGTGCCAGCAGTTTTGGCGGTATATCCTACGAGCAGTACTTC.

This clonotype was counted at least ten times. This rearrangement joins TRBV28 to TRBJ2-5, with D possibly matching TRBD2 (6 bases). Looked up from germline, CDR1 is MDHEN and CDR2 is SYDVKM. V was pared by 7 bases and J by 2 bases, with 14 bases between. The CDR3 has 14 amino acids. Here the CDR3 DNA reads TGTGCCAGCACTCCCTTCGGAGGGCAAGAGACCCAGTACTTC. Protein: CASTPFGGQETQYF.